This T cell receptor beta chain was sequenced for a study of naive and memory T cell subsets. Overall study results and limits: Over 95% of naive TCR sequences appeared only once, unlike memory subsets. In CD4 and CD8 cells, diversity dropped from naive through EMRA.

This clonotype showed up many times. Its antigen is undetermined. Cells stained for CD3, CD4, CD8, CD45RA and CD27 were sorted into four subsets. The beta constant-region primer was an equimolar mix of two oligonucleotides covering TRBC1 and TRBC2. TCRdb passed the UMI-ligation and nested PCR reads through MiXCR, listing each CDR3 protein once. The sample lists 77,000 or so distinct CDR3 sequences; under 15% were seen once. J lost 6 bases, V lost 1 base, and 7 bases had no gene match. The CDR3 contains 16 residues. This sequence joins TRBV12-3 or TRBV12-4 and TRBJ2-3, with 10 bases lining up with TRBD2. The TCR comes from a human donor in good health. The specimen was central memory CD4+ T cells from blood. The CDR3 sequence is CASSLELAGAVDTQYF. The CDR3 DNA follows: TGTGCCAGCAGTTTAGAGCTAGCGGGAGCGGTTGATACGCAGTATTTT.